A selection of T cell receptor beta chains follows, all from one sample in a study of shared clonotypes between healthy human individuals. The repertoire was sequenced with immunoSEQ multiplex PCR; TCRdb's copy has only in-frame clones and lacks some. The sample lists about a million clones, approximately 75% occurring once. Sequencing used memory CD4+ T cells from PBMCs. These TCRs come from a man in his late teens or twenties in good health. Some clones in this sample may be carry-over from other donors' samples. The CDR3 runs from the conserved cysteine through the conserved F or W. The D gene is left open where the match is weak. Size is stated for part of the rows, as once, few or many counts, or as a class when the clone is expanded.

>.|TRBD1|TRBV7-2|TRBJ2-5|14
CASSATGGAETQYF
TGTGCCAGCAGCGCGACAGGGGGCGCCGAGACCCAGTACTTC
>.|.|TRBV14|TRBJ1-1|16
CASSQVRRASSTEAFF
TGTGCCAGCAGCCAAGTTCGGAGGGCTTCGAGCACTGAAGCTTTCTTT
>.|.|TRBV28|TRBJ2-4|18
CASSPPYDLGGGKNIQYF
TGTGCCAGCAGTCCGCCATATGACCTAGGTGGAGGCAAAAACATTCAGTACTTC
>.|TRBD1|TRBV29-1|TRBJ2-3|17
CSATIVMDRGRADTQYF
TGCAGCGCGACGATTGTAATGGACAGGGGGAGGGCAGATACGCAGTATTTT
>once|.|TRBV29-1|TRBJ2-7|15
CSVEDVSSGRYEQYF
TGCAGCGTTGAAGATGTATCAAGCGGGCGCTACGAGCAGTACTTC
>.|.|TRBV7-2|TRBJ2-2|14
CASTPLGGAGELFF
TGTGCCAGCACCCCTTTGGGGGGCGCCGGGGAGCTGTTTTTT
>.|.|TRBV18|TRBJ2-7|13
CASSPRSGGEQYF
TGTGCCAGCTCACCACGGAGCGGAGGGGAGCAGTACTTC
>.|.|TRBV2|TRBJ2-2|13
CASSDTPTGELFF
TGTGCCAGCAGTGACACACCCACCGGGGAGCTGTTTTTT
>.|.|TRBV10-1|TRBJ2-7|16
CASSESLGPTDGEQYF
TGCGCCAGCAGTGAGTCGCTCGGCCCCACCGATGGCGAGCAGTACTTC
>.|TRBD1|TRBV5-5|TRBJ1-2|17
CASSRSGAGQTNYGYTF
TGTGCCAGCAGTCGATCAGGGGCGGGACAGACAAACTATGGCTACACCTTC
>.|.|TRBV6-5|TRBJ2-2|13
CASSPGNTGELFF
TGTGCCAGCAGTCCGGGGAACACCGGGGAGCTGTTTTTT
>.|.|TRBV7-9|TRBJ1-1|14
CASSSGGRYTEAFF
TGTGCCAGCAGCTCAGGAGGTCGGTACACTGAAGCTTTCTTT
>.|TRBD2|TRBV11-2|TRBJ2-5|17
CASSSDLAGVVGETQYF
TGTGCCAGCAGCTCAGACTTAGCGGGAGTTGTGGGGGAGACCCAGTACTTC
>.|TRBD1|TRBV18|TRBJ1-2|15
CASSQMTGESGGYTF
TGTGCCAGCTCCCAGATGACAGGGGAGTCAGGTGGCTACACCTTC
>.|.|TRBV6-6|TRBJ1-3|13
CASTSASGNTIYF
TGTGCCAGCACCTCCGCCTCGGGAAACACCATATATTTT
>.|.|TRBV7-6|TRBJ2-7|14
CASSSPTDSYEQYF
TGTGCCAGCAGCTCGCCGACTGACTCCTACGAGCAGTACTTC
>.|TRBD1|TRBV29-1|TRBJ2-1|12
CSVGQGRTEQFF
TGCAGCGTTGGACAGGGGCGGACTGAGCAGTTCTTC
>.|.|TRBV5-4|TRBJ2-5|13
CASSSNGEETQYF
TGTGCCAGCAGTTCCAATGGGGAAGAGACCCAGTACTTC
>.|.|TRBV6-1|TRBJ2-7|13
CASDLRQGREQYF
TGTGCCAGCGACCTCAGGCAGGGGCGCGAGCAGTACTTC
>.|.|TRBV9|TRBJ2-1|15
CASSVLPSSYNEQFF
TGTGCCAGCAGCGTACTACCTAGCTCCTACAATGAGCAGTTCTTC
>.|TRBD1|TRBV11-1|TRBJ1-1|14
CASSPDRVYTEAFF
TGTGCCAGCAGCCCCGACAGGGTTTACACTGAAGCTTTCTTT
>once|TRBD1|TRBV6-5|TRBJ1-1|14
CASSPPTGNSEAFF
TGTGCCAGCAGCCCGCCGACAGGGAACTCTGAAGCTTTCTTT
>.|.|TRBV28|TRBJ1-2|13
CASSGAGSHGYTF
TGTGCCAGCAGTGGGGCGGGATCTCATGGCTACACCTTC
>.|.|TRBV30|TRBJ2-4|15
CAWRSPGFGKNIQYF
TGTGCCTGGAGGAGCCCCGGGTTCGGCAAAAACATTCAGTACTTC
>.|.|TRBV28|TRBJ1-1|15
CASSLRTGLNTEAFF
TGTGCCAGCAGTTTGAGGACGGGACTGAACACTGAAGCTTTCTTT
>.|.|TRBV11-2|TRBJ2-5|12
CASSFEGETQYF
TGTGCCAGCAGCTTTGAGGGAGAGACCCAGTACTTC
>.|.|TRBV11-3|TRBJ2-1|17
CASSPKEAAVGPGEQFF
TGTGCCAGCAGCCCGAAGGAGGCGGCAGTCGGGCCAGGTGAGCAGTTCTTC
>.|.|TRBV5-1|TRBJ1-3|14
CASADPSSGNTIYF
TGCGCCAGCGCTGATCCGAGCTCTGGAAACACCATATATTTT
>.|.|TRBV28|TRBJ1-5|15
CASSSRPQGGQPQHF
TGTGCCAGCAGTTCCCGACCGCAGGGTGGTCAGCCCCAGCATTTT
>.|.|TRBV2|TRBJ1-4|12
CASSERVGIASF
TGTGCCAGCAGTGAAAGGGTGGGGATTGCGTCCTTT
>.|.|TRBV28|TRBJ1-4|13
CASTPAGDEKLFF
TGTGCCAGCACCCCGGCCGGGGATGAAAAACTGTTTTTT
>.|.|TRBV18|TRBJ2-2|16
CASSPRNRDSTGELFF
TGTGCCAGCTCACCACGTAACAGGGATAGCACCGGGGAGCTGTTTTTT
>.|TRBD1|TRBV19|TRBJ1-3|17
CASSRGQGYLSGNTIYF
TGTGCCAGTAGTAGGGGACAGGGATACCTCTCTGGAAACACCATATATTTT